This TCR beta chain was sequenced in a study of a mutant IDH1 vaccine in newly diagnosed glioma. Generated by immunoSEQ multiplex PCR, the TCRdb table keeps only in-frame clones and is missing some. The sample lists around 58,000 clones, over 70% occurring once. The sample holds a few counts of this clone. Its antigen is as yet unknown. The time point was: week 5, during vaccination. Every vaccination contained 300 ug of the mutant IDH1 20-mer peptide and was paired with topical imiquimod. Looked up from germline, CDR1 is SGHRS and CDR2 is YFSETQ. V was shortened by 6 bases and J by 1 base, with 19 bases between the two germline ends. There are 16 residues in the CDR3.

The TCR comes from a man aged 30-40 years with glioma. The chain employs TRBV5-1 and TRBJ1-2, with a possible D match to TRBD1 (5 bases). The source material was PBMCs, sampled from a glioma patient whose treatment included an IDH1 peptide vaccine. Written as DNA, the CDR3 is TGCGCCAGCAAGCGGGCAACGTATCAGGGTAACTATGGCTACACCTTC. Protein product: CASKRATYQGNYGYTF.